These T cell receptor beta chains were read from a single sample in a study of T-cell memory formation after mild COVID-19. TCRdb analysed the 5' RACE reads with MiXCR anew, one entry per CDR3 protein. Here the sample spans roughly 510,000 distinct CDR3 sequences, 15% to 20% being singletons. Material: PBMCs or a T cell subset sorted from them (not recorded which). The receptors shown here come from an adult woman who had mild COVID-19 (a few samples of this study predate the infection). Cell type and time point are not known. CDR3s include the opening cysteine and the closing phenylalanine or tryptophan. D genes are given only for firm matches. The size field is filled for only some rows; it gives once, few, many or a size class.

TRBJ1-2,TRBD1,TRBV4-1,17,-,TGCGCCAGCAGCCAGGGGACAGGGGGCCAGTTCAACTATGGCTACACCTTC,CASSQGTGGQFNYGYTF
TRBJ2-7,-,TRBV4-2,14,-,TGTGCCAGCAGCCTTGTTGGGCAGCCCTACGAGCAGTACTTC,CASSLVGQPYEQYF
TRBJ2-3,TRBD1,TRBV7-2,16,-,TGTGCCAGCAGCTCCCCCAGGACAGGACATCCAGATACGCAGTATTTT,CASSSPRTGHPDTQYF
TRBJ2-3,-,TRBV4-1,17,few,TGCGCCAGCAGCCAAGAGGGGGCTCCCCAATACACAGATACGCAGTATTTT,CASSQEGAPQYTDTQYF
TRBJ2-5,TRBD1,TRBV5-1,18,many,TGCGCCAGCAGCTTGAATCCGTTAGGGACAGGAAGGAAAGAGACCCAGTACTTC,CASSLNPLGTGRKETQYF
TRBJ2-3,TRBD2,TRBV7-2,17,-,TGTGCCAGCAGCCAGACGGGACTAGCGGGAGGGCCGCGTACGCAGTATTTT,CASSQTGLAGGPRTQYF
TRBJ2-3,TRBD2,TRBV12-3/TRBV12-4,16,-,TGTGCCAGCAGTCCGCGGGATAGCGGGAGCGCAGATACGCAGTATTTT,CASSPRDSGSADTQYF
TRBJ2-3,-,TRBV9,17,-,TGTGCCAGCAGCGTTGATAGGGGGGAGGGTCACGGGGATACGCAGTATTTT,CASSVDRGEGHGDTQYF
TRBJ2-7,-,TRBV29-1,14,-,TGCAGCGTCTACCTCCCCGGCAGAGACTACGAGCAGTACTTC,CSVYLPGRDYEQYF
TRBJ2-7,TRBD2,TRBV5-1,17,-,TGCGCCAGCAGCTTGGAGGCTAGCGGGAGCTACTCCTACGAGCAGTACTTC,CASSLEASGSYSYEQYF
TRBJ1-5,-,TRBV27,15,-,TGTGCCAGCAGCCCGTCCCGGGACACTAATCAGCCCCAGCATTTT,CASSPSRDTNQPQHF
TRBJ2-7,TRBD2,TRBV3-1,17,-,TGTGCCAGCAGCCAAGAGCGGGGGGAAGCGGATCCCTACGAGCAGTACTTC,CASSQERGEADPYEQYF
TRBJ2-7,-,TRBV11-2,14,-,TGTGCCAGCAGCTTAGGGTTCAACTCCTACGAGCAGTACTTC,CASSLGFNSYEQYF
TRBJ2-3,-,TRBV12-3/TRBV12-4,10,-,TGTGCCAGCAGTTTGCGTACGCAGTATTTT,CASSLRTQYF
TRBJ1-2,-,TRBV6-6,15,few,TGTGCCAGCAGACCTCGGGACATGGTTATCTATGGCTACACCTTC,CASRPRDMVIYGYTF
TRBJ2-2,-,TRBV7-8,16,few,TGTGCCAGCAGCTTAAGCATACAGGGGAACACCGGGGAGCTGTTTTTT,CASSLSIQGNTGELFF
TRBJ1-1,-,TRBV11-2,13,-,TGTGCCAGCAGCCGCCTAGGGGTTACTGAAGCTTTCTTT,CASSRLGVTEAFF
TRBJ1-1,TRBD1,TRBV7-9,13,once,TGTGCCAGCCGGGGACAGGGGGTGACTGAAGCTTTCTTT,CASRGQGVTEAFF
TRBJ2-3,TRBD2,TRBV4-3,13,-,TGCGCCAGCAGCCAAGTAATACTAGCGGCGCAGTATTTT,CASSQVILAAQYF
TRBJ1-2,-,TRBV4-1,15,few,TGCGCCAGCAGCCAAGAACAGACGGTGGGTCATGGCTACACCTTC,CASSQEQTVGHGYTF
TRBJ2-7,TRBD1,TRBV7-6,14,-,TGTGCCAGCAGCCCCCCGACAGGGAGCTACGAGCAGTACTTC,CASSPPTGSYEQYF
TRBJ2-7,TRBD1,TRBV28,14,-,TGTGCCAGCAGTGGGACAGGGATTTCCTACGAGCAGTACTTC,CASSGTGISYEQYF
TRBJ1-2,-,TRBV27,15,-,TGTGCCAGCAGTTTTATCACCGGGACACCAGAGGGCTACACCTTC,CASSFITGTPEGYTF
TRBJ2-2,-,TRBV5-1,17,few,TGCGCCAGCAGCTTGATTCAGGCGGACCCGAACACCGGGGAGCTGTTTTTT,CASSLIQADPNTGELFF
TRBJ2-5,-,TRBV20-1,12,-,TGCAGTGCCCCCGCCTCTAAAGAGACCCAGTACTTC,CSAPASKETQYF
TRBJ2-3,TRBD2,TRBV5-6,17,-,TGTGCCAGCAGCAACAGCCGCCTGGCGGGAGTCCCAGATACGCAGTATTTT,CASSNSRLAGVPDTQYF
TRBJ2-7,TRBD2,TRBV20-1,17,few,TGCAGTGCTAGAGATCCGGGACTAGCGGGGGTAGCCTACGAGCAGTACTTC,CSARDPGLAGVAYEQYF
TRBJ2-5,TRBD1,TRBV23-1,15,-,TGCGCCAGCAGTCAATCGCGCGACAGGGGAGAGACCCAGTACTTC,CASSQSRDRGETQYF
TRBJ1-1,TRBD1,TRBV5-1,15,-,TGCGCCAGCAGCCCGGACAGGGGGCTAGGGACTGAAGCTTTCTTT,CASSPDRGLGTEAFF
TRBJ2-7,-,TRBV24-1,13,few,TGTGCCACCAGTGGGAGCCTTCGGGACGAGCAGTACTTC,CATSGSLRDEQYF
TRBJ2-7,-,TRBV27,14,few,TGTGCCAGCGCAATGGGGGGGCCGGCCTACGAGCAGTACTTC,CASAMGGPAYEQYF
TRBJ1-2,-,TRBV3-1,13,many,TGTGCCAGCAGCCAAGGGCTTAACTATGGCTACACCTTC,CASSQGLNYGYTF
TRBJ1-1,-,TRBV6-1,13,-,TGTGCCAGCAGTGAAGGTGGTCGGGAGGAAGCTTTCTTT,CASSEGGREEAFF
TRBJ2-1,TRBD2,TRBV30,13,-,TGTGCCTTCCAGCGGGAGGTAGTAAAAGAGCAGTTCTTC,CAFQREVVKEQFF
TRBJ2-7,-,TRBV5-1,16,-,TGCGCCAGCAGCTTGGCCGATACAGGGATCTCCTACGAGCAGTACTTC,CASSLADTGISYEQYF
TRBJ1-5,-,TRBV4-1,15,few,TGCGCCAGCAGCCAAGATGTGGGGGGCCATCAGCCCCAGCATTTT,CASSQDVGGHQPQHF
TRBJ2-7,-,TRBV7-8,15,-,TGTGCCAGCAGCCCCACCCCGGGACGGGTATACGAGCAGTACTTC,CASSPTPGRVYEQYF
TRBJ2-7,-,TRBV6-5,14,-,TGTGCCAGCAGTTACAGGGGACGACACTCCGAGCAGTACTTC,CASSYRGRHSEQYF
TRBJ1-5,-,TRBV6-2/TRBV6-3,13,-,TGTGCCAGCAGTTACAAGTTCCGTCAGCCCCAGCATTTT,CASSYKFRQPQHF
TRBJ2-4,-,TRBV27,14,-,TGTGCCAGCAGTGGGGCGGGACTCCTTAACATTCAGTACTTC,CASSGAGLLNIQYF
TRBJ2-7,TRBD1,TRBV5-1,14,-,TGCGCCAGCAGCCGGACAGGGTCTGAGTACGAGCAGTACTTC,CASSRTGSEYEQYF